The source of this TCR beta chain is a study of cytomegalovirus exposure and HLA in healthy donors. For the study at large: Drawn from HLA-typed donors, about 82 million unique TCRs were held in an early data release.

The CDR3 sequence is 18 residues long. J was trimmed by 2 bases and V by 0 bases; bases with no gene match: 6. Per germline, CDR1 SGHVS and CDR2 FQNEAQ. Study conclusions and caveats: Three CMV-associated chains were confirmed in vitro to be specific for CMV antigens. Researchers reported in a later analysis that a missense DCLRE1C variant was tied to TCR beta V- and J-gene trimming. The authors later found HLA-associated TCR beta chains more clonally expanded than equally common others.

The PCR had 60 Vbeta and 13 Jbeta primers. Sequenced by immunoSEQ multiplex PCR; TCRdb stores in-frame clones only, minus some. The table has about 240,000 clones, about three quarters seen once; the top ten hold more than 0.45%. This clone was picked up one time. Antigen unknown. The sequencing input was PBMCs. This TCR was sampled from a boy younger than 18 in good health and CMV-seronegative. J is TRBJ2-3 and V is TRBV7-8; 12 nucleotides agree with TRBD2. The DNA of the CDR3 is TGTGCCAGCAGCTTAGCGCTAGCGGGGGGGCTTGACACAGATACGCAGTATTTT. Translating gives CASSLALAGGLDTDTQYF.